The text below deals with one T cell receptor (beta chain). These data belong to a study of blood T cell repertoires in COVID-19. On the study more broadly: Acute and convalescent COVID-19 samples came from the United States, Italy and Spain. PBMCs, B-cell-depleted T cells, or T cells provided the cDNA or gDNA that made up the material.

This CDR3 region has 17 residues. CDR1 is SGHVS and CDR2 is FNYEAQ in the germline V gene. V lost 5 bases, J lost 7 bases, and 15 bases stayed unmatched. In the study's own analysis: Nucleated cell number was recorded as an estimate derived from reference gene primer amplification. Here immunoSEQ multiplex PCR was the method, and the copy in TCRdb shows in-frame clones only, minus some. D and trimming come from the DNA, and the V and J calls and clone size come from that table. The table records about 220,000 clones, approximately 80% of them present only once. The genes are TRBV7-6 and TRBJ2-7, with 12 positions matching TRBD2. Sequenced input: peripheral blood. This sequence was found in a man aged 25 to 45 with active or convalescent COVID-19. The CDR3 DNA sequence: TGTGCCAGCAGCCCTAGCGCCAGACTAGCGGGAGTGGAAGAGCAGTACTTC. Protein: CASSPSARLAGVEEQYF.